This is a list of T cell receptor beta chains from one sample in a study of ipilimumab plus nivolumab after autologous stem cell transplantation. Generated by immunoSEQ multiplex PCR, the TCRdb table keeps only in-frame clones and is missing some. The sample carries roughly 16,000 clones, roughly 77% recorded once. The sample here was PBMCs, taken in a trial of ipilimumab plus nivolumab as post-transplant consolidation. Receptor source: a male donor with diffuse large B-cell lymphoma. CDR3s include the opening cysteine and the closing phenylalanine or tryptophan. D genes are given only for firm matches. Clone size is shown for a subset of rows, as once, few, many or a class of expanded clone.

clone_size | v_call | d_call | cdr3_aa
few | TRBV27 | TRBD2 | CASSRREGETQYF
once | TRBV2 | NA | CASTRGVPETQYF
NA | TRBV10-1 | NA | CASSVRGRGIHEQFF
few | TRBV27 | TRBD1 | CASSQINWSGQGYNEQFF
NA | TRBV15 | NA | CATSRDRGGRHTEAFF
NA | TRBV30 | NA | CAWSVPDRQYHF
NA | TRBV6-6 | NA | CASSYRRTYEQYF
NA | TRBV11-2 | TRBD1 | CASSLAGTGGRLNNSPLHF
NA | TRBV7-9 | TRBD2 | CASSLGSSGSADTQYF
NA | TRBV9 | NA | CASSVGRGFQETQYF
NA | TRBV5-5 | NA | CASSSSRWDTQYF
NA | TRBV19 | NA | CASSIVQGRGYTF
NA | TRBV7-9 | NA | CASSPRLFEQYF
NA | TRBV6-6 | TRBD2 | CASSPMTSGRTGELFF
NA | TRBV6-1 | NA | CASLEGTREQYF
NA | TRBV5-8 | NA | CASSRTGTPEAFF
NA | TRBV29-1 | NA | CSVSGDDYNEQFF
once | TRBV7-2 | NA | CASSLARYSGNTIYF
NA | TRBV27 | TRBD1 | CASSLERGRGYGYTF
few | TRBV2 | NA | CASSPKRTMNTEAFF
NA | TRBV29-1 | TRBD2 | CSVVPSGRTWETQYF
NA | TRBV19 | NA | CASGRLESRDTQYF
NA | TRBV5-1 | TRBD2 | CASSFRSPGTSATDTQYF
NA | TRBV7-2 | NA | CASSLGTGPQHF
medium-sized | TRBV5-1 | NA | CASSGQANYGYTF
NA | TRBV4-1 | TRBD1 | CASSHPVTGGVPWETQYF
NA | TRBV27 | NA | CASASQINQPQHF
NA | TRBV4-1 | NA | CASSQGAGTAIYEQYF
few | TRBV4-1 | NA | CASSQDREWDYGYTF